This TCR beta chain is drawn from a study of T cell repertoires in cytomegalovirus infection. As for the study in general: CMV infection together with matching HLA type was indicated by public TCR beta signatures. Whole-study findings and limits: Carriage of CMV together with the relevant HLA was identifiable through cumulative public TCR beta family frequency.

This clonotype came up many times. Antigen specificity is unknown. The CDR3 loop spans 16 amino acids. Germline-derived CDR1 and CDR2 are WSHSY and SAAADI. Germline trimming cut 6 bases from V and 2 bases from J; bases unmatched to any gene: 13. TCRdb re-called the reads through MiXCR, storing one row per CDR3 protein. The table includes about 240,000 distinct CDR3 sequences, 6.5% detected once. The receptor comes from a human donor in good health (CMV status not recorded). Some clones in this sample may be carry-over from other donors' samples. V is TRBV10-2 and J is TRBJ2-7, with 7 bases lining up with TRBD1. The sample taken for sequencing was PBMCs. The chain's CDR3 is CASRKGGQALTYEQYF. In DNA form, the CDR3 reads TGCGCCAGCAGGAAGGGTGGACAGGCCCTTACCTACGAGCAGTACTTC.